The rows below give T cell receptor beta chains drawn from one sample of a study of blood T cell repertoires in COVID-19. Clones were sequenced by immunoSEQ multiplex PCR, and TCRdb holds only the in-frame ones, with some missing. The sample shows 160,000 or so clones, about 80% of them seen only once. The sequencing input was peripheral blood. The receptors here all came from a human donor in a cohort sampled during active COVID-19. Both conserved end residues are part of each CDR3. The D gene is left open where the match is weak. Clone sizes are given selectively: once, few, many, or a class where the clone is expanded.

D gene	V gene	clone size	J gene	CDR3 length	CDR3 DNA	CDR3 protein
TRBD1	TRBV15	NA	TRBJ2-5	15	TGTGCCACCAGCAGGGGGGACAGGGGTAGTGAGACCCAGTACTTC	CATSRGDRGSETQYF
TRBD1	TRBV25-1	few	TRBJ1-1	13	TGTGCCAGCAGCAACAGGGGGAACACTGAAGCTTTCTTT	CASSNRGNTEAFF
TRBD1	TRBV12-5	NA	TRBJ2-4	13	TGTGCTAGTGGTTTGGAATACAGGGGGATTCAGTACTTC	CASGLEYRGIQYF
TRBD1	TRBV7-2	NA	TRBJ2-5	16	TGTGCCAGCAGCTTAAGTGTGACAGGGGGGCAAGAGACCCAGTACTTC	CASSLSVTGGQETQYF
NA	TRBV15	NA	TRBJ2-5	20	TGTGCCACCAGCAGAGATGTCGCGTGGCGAGGACAGATCTCTCCAGAGACCCAGTACTTC	CATSRDVAWRGQISPETQYF
NA	TRBV6-2/TRBV6-3	few	TRBJ1-5	16	TGTGCCAGCAGCACTTTTACAGGTCCCCACAATCAGCCCCAGCATTTT	CASSTFTGPHNQPQHF
NA	TRBV21-1	NA	TRBJ2-7	16	TGTGCCAGCAGCCACGGGACTAGCGGGGATACCTACGAGCAGTACTTC	CASSHGTSGDTYEQYF
TRBD2	TRBV19	NA	TRBJ2-1	12	TGTGCCATCAGGACTAGCGGAGCAGAGCAGTTCTTC	CAIRTSGAEQFF
NA	TRBV11-3	NA	TRBJ1-3	15	TGTGCCAGCAGCTTAGATACACCGCCTCGGAGCACCATATATTTT	CASSLDTPPRSTIYF
NA	TRBV6-4	NA	TRBJ2-7	14	TGTGCCAGCTCCGAGACGGGGGGCAAAGGCGAGCAGTACTTC	CASSETGGKGEQYF
NA	TRBV21-1	NA	TRBJ2-3	15	TGTGCCAGCAATCTTATGGGGGGGAGCACAGATACGCAGTATTTT	CASNLMGGSTDTQYF
TRBD1	TRBV5-1	NA	TRBJ1-5	16	TGCGCCAGCAGACCCGGGACAGGGGATTCCAATCAGCCCCAGCATTTT	CASRPGTGDSNQPQHF
TRBD2	TRBV6-6	NA	TRBJ2-1	15	TGTGCCAGCAGTTATGCAGCGGGGGCGGACAATGAGCAGTTCTTC	CASSYAAGADNEQFF
TRBD2	TRBV27	once	TRBJ2-3	14	TGTGCCAGCAGTTCGACTAGCGGGGCAGATACGCAGTATTTT	CASSSTSGADTQYF
NA	TRBV6-6	NA	TRBJ2-5	14	TGTGCCAGCAGTTACTCGGGCCTCCAGGAGACCCAGTACTTC	CASSYSGLQETQYF
TRBD1	TRBV6-6	NA	TRBJ2-5	13	TGTGCCAGCAGTCAGAGACAGGGGGAGACCCAGTACTTC	CASSQRQGETQYF
NA	TRBV19	NA	TRBJ2-5	13	TGTGCCAGTAGTATACTCGCGCAAGAGACCCAGTACTTC	CASSILAQETQYF
TRBD1	TRBV6-2/TRBV6-3	NA	TRBJ2-7	15	TGTGCCAGCAGTTATGGAACAGGGGGTTCCTACGAGCAGTACTTC	CASSYGTGGSYEQYF
TRBD2	TRBV29-1	few	TRBJ2-2	15	TGCAGCGTGACTAGCGGGAGGGCGAACACCGGGGAGCTGTTTTTT	CSVTSGRANTGELFF
NA	TRBV9	NA	TRBJ2-3	16	TGTGCCAGCAGCGGTTTATGGGGCTCTAGCACAGATACGCAGTATTTT	CASSGLWGSSTDTQYF
TRBD1	TRBV6-5	NA	TRBJ1-5	15	TGTGCCAGCAGTCTACAGGGGTCAAGCAATCAGCCCCAGCATTTT	CASSLQGSSNQPQHF
TRBD2	TRBV9	NA	TRBJ2-7	15	TGTGCCAGCAGCGCCGCTAGCGGGAGGGCCGCCGAGCAGTACTTC	CASSAASGRAAEQYF
NA	TRBV15	NA	TRBJ1-3	16	TGTGCCACCAGCTCCCCCTCCGGGAACTCTGGAAACACCATATATTTT	CATSSPSGNSGNTIYF
NA	TRBV7-2	NA	TRBJ1-1	14	TGTGCCAGCAGCTACCCAACAGGGCGGTCTGAAGCTTTCTTT	CASSYPTGRSEAFF
NA	TRBV9	NA	TRBJ2-7	15	TGTGCCAGCACCCCCGGCAGGGACTCCTCCTACGAGCAGTACTTC	CASTPGRDSSYEQYF
TRBD2	TRBV4-3	few	TRBJ2-2	14	TGCGCCAGCAGAACTAGCGGGCGGACCGGGGAGCTGTTTTTT	CASRTSGRTGELFF
TRBD1	TRBV6-5	NA	TRBJ2-7	13	TGTGCCAGCAGCTGGGACAGGGGTGCCGAGCAGTACTTC	CASSWDRGAEQYF
TRBD2	TRBV3-1/TRBV3-2	once	TRBJ2-5	17	TGTGCCAGCAGCCAAGGGGGACTAGCGGGAGCACAAGAGACCCAGTACTTC	CASSQGGLAGAQETQYF
NA	TRBV6-7	NA	TRBJ1-2	11	TGTGCCAGATCCTACAGGGACGGCTACACCTTC	CARSYRDGYTF
TRBD2	TRBV28	NA	TRBJ2-7	14	TGTGCCAGCAGCCTCGGACTAGCGGGAGCCGAGCAGTACTTC	CASSLGLAGAEQYF
NA	TRBV28	NA	TRBJ2-7	15	TGTGCCAGCACCCACACGCTAGCAGGAGGCTACGAGCAGTACTTC	CASTHTLAGGYEQYF
NA	TRBV2	few	TRBJ1-4	13	TGTGCCAGCACCCTGGGGGGTATACGGGGACTGTTTTTT	CASTLGGIRGLFF
TRBD1	TRBV23-1	NA	TRBJ1-1	17	TGCGCCAGCAGTCAATCGAAGGTGGCAGGGGGCGGCACTGAAGCTTTCTTT	CASSQSKVAGGGTEAFF
NA	TRBV19	NA	TRBJ2-3	16	TGTGCCAGTAGTATAGACCGACTAGGTAGCACAGATACGCAGTATTTT	CASSIDRLGSTDTQYF
TRBD1	TRBV25-1	once	TRBJ2-2	16	TGTGCCAGCCAGTTGACAGGGGCGGGGTATACCGGGGAGCTGTTTTTT	CASQLTGAGYTGELFF
TRBD1	TRBV4-3	NA	TRBJ1-5	15	TGCGCCAGCAGCCAGTCAGGGGGCTTCAATCAGCCCCAGCATTTT	CASSQSGGFNQPQHF
NA	TRBV5-1	once	TRBJ2-2	14	TGCGCCAGCAGCCCGGGACAGAACACCGGGGAGCTGTTTTTT	CASSPGQNTGELFF
NA	TRBV6-5	NA	TRBJ2-3	15	TGTGCCAGCAGCCTCGGGACTCCCCGAACAGATACGCAGTATTTT	CASSLGTPRTDTQYF
NA	TRBV27	NA	TRBJ1-5	14	TGTGCCAGCAGTTTACAGGGTGAGAATCAGCCCCAGCATTTT	CASSLQGENQPQHF
TRBD2	TRBV7-2	NA	TRBJ2-3	15	TGTGCCAGCAGTCCGCTAGCGGTCCGCACAGATACGCAGTATTTT	CASSPLAVRTDTQYF
TRBD2	TRBV28	NA	TRBJ2-3	15	TGTGCCAGCAGTTTACGGGGGGAAATGACAGATACGCAGTATTTT	CASSLRGEMTDTQYF
TRBD2	TRBV13	NA	TRBJ2-7	15	TGTGCCAGCAGCTTAGGGTCTAGCGGGTTGAGCGAGCAGTACTTC	CASSLGSSGLSEQYF
NA	TRBV6-1	NA	TRBJ1-4	14	TGTGCCAGCAGTGAAGGTTACGGGTCTGAAAAACTGTTTTTT	CASSEGYGSEKLFF
TRBD2	TRBV20-1	NA	TRBJ2-7	15	TGCAGTGCTCGTGGCGGGACGGGGGGATCCTACGAGCAGTACTTC	CSARGGTGGSYEQYF
NA	TRBV4-3	NA	TRBJ2-3	16	TGCGCCAGCAGCCAAGGGACACCCGGGTATGCGGATACGCAGTATTTT	CASSQGTPGYADTQYF
TRBD1	TRBV6-2/TRBV6-3	few	TRBJ2-7	17	TGTGCCAGCAGTTACCTTCTCCGGACAGGATTTGACTACGAGCAGTACTTC	CASSYLLRTGFDYEQYF
NA	TRBV10-2	NA	TRBJ1-1	13	TGCGCCAGCAGGAGACTAACTAACACTGAAGCTTTCTTT	CASRRLTNTEAFF
TRBD1	TRBV6-5	NA	TRBJ2-7	15	TGTGCCAGCAGTTATTCGACAGGGGGTCTGGGCGAGCAGTACTTC	CASSYSTGGLGEQYF
NA	TRBV9	NA	TRBJ2-7	14	TGTGCCAGCAGCGTAGCTAGGAGCTCCTACGAGCAGTACTTC	CASSVARSSYEQYF
NA	TRBV9	NA	TRBJ2-7	13	TGTGCCAGCAGCGGAGACACCGCCTACGAGCAGTACTTC	CASSGDTAYEQYF